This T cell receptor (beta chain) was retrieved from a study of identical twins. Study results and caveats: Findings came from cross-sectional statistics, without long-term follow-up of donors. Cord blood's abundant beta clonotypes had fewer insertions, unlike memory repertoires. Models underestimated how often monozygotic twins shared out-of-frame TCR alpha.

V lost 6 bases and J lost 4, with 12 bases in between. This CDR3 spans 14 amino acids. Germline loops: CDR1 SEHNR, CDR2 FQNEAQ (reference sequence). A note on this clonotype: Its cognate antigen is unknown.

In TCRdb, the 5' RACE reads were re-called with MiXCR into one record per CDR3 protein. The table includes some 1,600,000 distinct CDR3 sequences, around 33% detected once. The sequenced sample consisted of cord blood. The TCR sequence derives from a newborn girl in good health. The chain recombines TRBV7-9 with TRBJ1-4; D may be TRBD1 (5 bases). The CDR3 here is CASSRQLGNEKLFF. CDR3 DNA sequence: TGTGCCAGCAGTCGACAGTTGGGTAATGAAAAACTGTTTTTT. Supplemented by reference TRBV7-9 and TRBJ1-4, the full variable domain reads DTGVSQNPRHKITKRGQNVTFRCDPISEHNRLYWYRQTLGQGPEFLTYFQNEAQLEKSRLLSDRFSAERPKGSFSTLEIQRTEQGDSAMYLCASSRQLGNEKLFFGSGTQLSVL.